What follows are 18 T cell receptor beta chains derived from one specimen sequenced in a study of technical replicates of blood from several donors. Sequencing was performed with immunoSEQ multiplex PCR; in TCRdb, only in-frame clones are kept and a portion is missing. Of about 14,000 clones in the sample, about 82% were seen once. The sample consisted of PBMCs. The receptor set was obtained from a human donor in good health.

The chain employs TRBV6-1 and TRBJ2-3; tentatively, D is TRBD1 (5 bases). The CDR3 loop spans 15 amino acids. Deletions cut 7 bases from V and 3 bases from J, with 17 bases between. Germline assignment: CDR1 MNHNS and CDR2 SASEGT. CDR3 sequence reads: CASNPRGIGTDTQYF. The CDR3 DNA follows: TGTGCCAGCAATCCAAGGGGTATTGGGACAGATACGCAGTATTTT.

V usage is TRBV6-5 and J usage is TRBJ2-5; 7 positions match TRBD2. The CDR3 is 15 residues long. V lost 6 bases, J lost 5 bases, and 12 bases stayed unmatched. Germline-derived CDR1 and CDR2 are MNHEY and SVGAGI. CDR3 nucleotide sequence: TGTGCCAGCAGCCCAACTGGGGGGGGGAGGGAGACCCAGTACTTC. Encoded protein: CASSPTGGGRETQYF.

This clone was seen just once. The chain links TRBV28 to TRBJ1-2, with D unresolved. The CDR3 is made up of 12 amino acids. V gave up 5 bases and J gave up 0 bases, with 4 bases separating them. The germline V gene encodes CDR1 MDHEN and CDR2 SYDVKM. CDR3 sequence reads: CASSGANYGYTF. The CDR3 bases are TGTGCCAGCAGTGGAGCTAACTATGGCTACACCTTC.

This chain links TRBV5-4 with TRBJ1-3; weak D call: TRBD1 (6 bases). Germline V gene lookup returns CDR1 SGHNT and CDR2 YYREEE (reference sequence). This CDR3 has 18 residues. Trimming took 4 bases from V and 0 from J, leaving 20 bases between them. The CDR3 DNA reads TGTGCCAGCAGCCCGGGGGGCCCGCGACCCTACTCTGGAAACACCATATATTTT. Residues: CASSPGGPRPYSGNTIYF.

The chain has TRBV7-2 and TRBJ2-7; tentative D call: TRBD1 (6 bases). The V end lost 1 base, the J end lost 6 bases, and 13 bases lay between the germline ends. Germline V CDR1 and CDR2: SGHTA, FQGNSA. The CDR3 spans 14 residues. This CDR3 reads CASSLGQGSGEQYF. In DNA, the CDR3 is TGTGCCAGCAGCTTAGGGCAGGGGAGTGGCGAGCAGTACTTC.

The V call is TRBV2, the J call TRBJ1-4; TRBD1 agrees at 7 bases. The CDR3 totals 14 residues. CDR1 and CDR2 (germline): SNHLY, FYNNEI. V lost 4 bases to trimming and J lost 7 bases; unmatched junction nucleotides: 6. CDR3 bases: TGTGCCAGCAGTGTACAGGGGAGCAGTGAAAAACTGTTTTTT. Translation gives CASSVQGSSEKLFF.

This clone was counted once. The CDR3 sequence: CASSPPGTYGETQYF. The CDR3 DNA reads TGTGCCAGCAGCCCGCCAGGGACATATGGAGAGACCCAGTACTTC. The rearrangement uses TRBV7-2 and TRBJ2-5, with D possibly TRBD1 on 6 matching bases. Trimming cost V 5 bases and J 4 bases, with 17 bases left between them. CDR3 size: 15 residues. The V gene's germline CDR1 is SGHTA and CDR2 FQGNSA.

In nucleotides, the CDR3 is TGTGCCAGTAGGATCACAGGGGGAGCGGACACTGAAGCTTTCTTT. Residues: CASRITGGADTEAFF. V is TRBV19 and J is TRBJ1-1; the match to TRBD1 covers 8 bases. J was trimmed by 3 bases and V by 6 bases; bases with no gene match: 9. The CDR3 runs 15 residues. Germline-derived CDR1 and CDR2 are LNHDA and SQIVND (reference sequence).

V is TRBV5-1 and J is TRBJ2-1, with no clear D. V dropped 3 bases and J dropped 4 bases, with 20 bases sitting between them. CDR1 SGHRS and CDR2 YFSETQ come from the germline V gene. The CDR3 spans 17 residues. The CDR3: CASSSPNFGGLYNEQFF. Written as DNA, the CDR3 is TGCGCCAGCAGCTCGCCAAATTTCGGCGGCTTATACAATGAGCAGTTCTTC.

The V gene is TRBV27, the J gene TRBJ2-3; 8 positions match TRBD1. Trimming cost V 5 bases and J 4 bases; bases outside gene matches: 11. The germline V gene encodes CDR1 MNHEY and CDR2 SMNVEV (reference sequence). The CDR3 is made up of 16 amino acids. This CDR3 reads CASSPLGTGSADTQYF. The CDR3 coding sequence is TGTGCCAGCAGTCCACTCGGGACAGGCAGCGCAGATACGCAGTATTTT.

The chain links TRBV19 to TRBJ2-7, with 10 nucleotides matching TRBD2. The V gene end was trimmed by 6 bases and the J gene end by 2 bases; junction bases not matched to a gene: 10. The V gene's germline CDR1 is LNHDA and CDR2 SQIVND (reference sequence). The CDR3 loop spans 16 amino acids. CDR3 in DNA: TGTGCCAGTAGCAGACTAGCGGGCGATGAGACCTACGAGCAGTACTTC. This sequence encodes CASSRLAGDETYEQYF.

The chain uses TRBV6-6 and TRBJ1-3; the D gene is possibly TRBD1 (6 bases). The germline V gene has CDR1 MNHNY and CDR2 SVGAGI (reference sequence). V was shortened by 5 bases and J by 4 bases, with 15 bases between the two germline ends. The CDR3 has 15 residues. The CDR3 here is CASSTGTRVGNTIYF. DNA of the CDR3: TGTGCCAGCAGTACTGGGACACGGGTGGGAAACACCATATATTTT.

The rearrangement links TRBV2 to TRBJ2-1; 7 bases line up with TRBD2. CDR1 and CDR2 (germline): SNHLY, FYNNEI. The CDR3 sequence is 15 residues long. J lost 5 bases, V lost 6 bases, and 10 bases had no gene match. The CDR3 DNA is TGTGCCAGCAGAGACGATAGCGGGTGGGACAATGAGCAGTTCTTC. Protein product: CASRDDSGWDNEQFF.

This clone was found once. The CDR3 loop is CASTGSGANVLTF. CDR3 DNA: TGTGCCAGCACCGGCTCTGGGGCCAACGTCCTGACTTTC. The chain couples TRBV2 to TRBJ2-6; D gene ambiguous. CDR3 length equals 13 residues. The ends were cut back, 7 bases at V and 0 bases at J, with 4 bases in the middle. Per the germline V gene, CDR1 is SNHLY and CDR2 is FYNNEI.

This sequence joins TRBV6-6 and TRBJ2-7, with 9 bases fitting TRBD1. The V segment lost 3 bases and the J segment 6 bases; nucleotides outside the gene matches: 3. The CDR3 runs 13 residues. The germline V gene encodes CDR1 MNHNY and CDR2 SVGAGI (reference sequence). CDR3 in DNA: TGTGCCAGCAGTTATTCGACAGGGGGCGAGCAGTACTTC. This codes for CASSYSTGGEQYF.

V gene TRBV6-1 combines with J gene TRBJ2-3; D ambiguous. The CDR3 sequence is 14 residues long. The ends were cut back, 3 bases at V and 2 bases at J, with 9 bases in the middle. CDR1 MNHNS and CDR2 SASEGT come from the germline V gene. The CDR3 sequence is CASSDLRHTDTQYF. CDR3 nucleotide sequence: TGTGCCAGCAGTGATCTGCGGCACACAGATACGCAGTATTTT.

The genes are TRBV7-7 and TRBJ2-1; 7 nucleotides match TRBD2. The CDR3 extends over 14 amino acids. With 1 base clipped from V and 9 bases from J, the junction kept 6 bases outside the gene matches. Looked up from germline, CDR1 is SSHAT and CDR2 is FNYEAQ (reference sequence). CDR3 nucleotides: TGTGCCAGCAGCTTAGTTGCGGGAGCCCCTGAGCAGTTCTTC. Translating it yields CASSLVAGAPEQFF. Full variable domain (missing parts from reference TRBV7-7 and TRBJ2-1): GAGVSQSPRYKVTKRGQDVTLRCDPISSHATLYWYQQALGQGPEFLTYFNYEAQPDKSGLPSDRFSAERPEGSISTLTIQRTEQRDSAMYRCASSLVAGAPEQFFGPGTRLTVL.

This clone has only one observation. The chain combines TRBV18 with TRBJ2-7, with 13 bases identical to TRBD2. Germline CDR1 KGHSH, CDR2 LQKENI. This CDR3 contains 15 residues. The junction had 3 bases not matched to a gene; V was cut back by 4 bases and J by 3 bases. Written as DNA, the CDR3 is TGTGCCAGCTCACTCCGGACTAGCGGGAGCTACGAGCAGTACTTC. Protein sequence: CASSLRTSGSYEQYF.